The present TCR beta chain was sequenced within a study of blood T cell repertoires in COVID-19. Whole-study context: COVID-19 samples, acute and convalescent, were from the United States, Italy and Spain. From T cells, B-cell-depleted T cells, or PBMCs came the material, which was cDNA or gDNA.

In the study's own analysis: Reference gene primer amplification gave nucleated cell count estimates. Only in-frame clones appear in the TCRdb table, and some are missing; sequencing was by immunoSEQ multiplex PCR. V and J calls and clone size are those listed in that table; D and trimming were worked out from the DNA. The top ten clones hold just under 30% of a sample with about 12,000 clones, around 90% of them seen once. This clone was detected a few times. The CDR3 is 18 amino acids. V was trimmed by 6 bases and J by 4 bases, leaving 28 bases between them. Germline values: CDR1 SEHNR, CDR2 FQNEAQ (reference sequence).

This chain uses TRBV7-9 with TRBJ2-7; D might be TRBD2 (6 bases). This TCR was recovered from a human donor in a cohort sampled during active COVID-19. The source material was peripheral blood. CDR3 sequence (DNA): TGTGCCAGCAGTCCTACCGGACACCGGGGGTCGTTGTTATACGAGCAGTACTTC. This encodes CASSPTGHRGSLLYEQYF.